The clone carrying this TCR beta chain is categorized as large. What it binds is unknown. Live CD3+CD8+TCRalphabeta+ cells were sorted into four subsets by PD-1 and/or TIGIT. The sample is drawn from a study of circulating CD8 cells and anti-PD-1 response in melanoma. In the study overall: Complete or partial response defined responders; stable or progressive disease, non-responders.

Each library started from about 15 ng of total RNA using the QIAseq Immune Repertoire TCR panel. In TCRdb, the reads were re-called with MiXCR into one record per CDR3 protein. The profile shows over a hundred distinct CDR3 sequences, roughly 20% of them singletons. In germline, CDR1 is LNHDA, CDR2 SQIVND (reference sequence). The CDR3 runs 16 residues. V lost 9 bases, J lost 0 bases, and 12 bases stayed unmatched. Study outcomes and limitations: Generally, no replicate experiments were performed. Subset repertoires were largely private at M1, with under 8% shared. Published repertoire comparisons used only baseline and M1 samples.

Here the sequenced sample was CD8+ T cells from PBMCs, taken at baseline or after one month of anti-PD-1 therapy (not recorded which). The chain is built from TRBV19 and TRBJ2-7; 9 nucleotides agree with TRBD1. The sequence was collected from a human donor with melanoma. The CDR3 DNA follows: TGTGCCAGGAAGAGAATTCCGGGACAGGGCTCCTACGAGCAGTACTTC. Amino acids: CARKRIPGQGSYEQYF.